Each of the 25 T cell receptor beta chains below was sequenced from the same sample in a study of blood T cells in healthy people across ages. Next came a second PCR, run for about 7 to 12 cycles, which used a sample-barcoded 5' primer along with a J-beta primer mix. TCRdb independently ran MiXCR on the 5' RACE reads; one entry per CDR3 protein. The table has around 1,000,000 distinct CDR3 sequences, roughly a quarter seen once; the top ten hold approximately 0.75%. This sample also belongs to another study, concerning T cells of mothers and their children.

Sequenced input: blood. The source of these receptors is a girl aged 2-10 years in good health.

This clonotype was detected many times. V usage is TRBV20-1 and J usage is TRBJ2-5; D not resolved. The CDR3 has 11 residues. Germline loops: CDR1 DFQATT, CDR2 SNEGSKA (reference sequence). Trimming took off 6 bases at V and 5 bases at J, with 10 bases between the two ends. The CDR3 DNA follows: TGCAGTGCCGCTCCTGGGGAGACCCAGTACTTC. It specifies CSAAPGETQYF.

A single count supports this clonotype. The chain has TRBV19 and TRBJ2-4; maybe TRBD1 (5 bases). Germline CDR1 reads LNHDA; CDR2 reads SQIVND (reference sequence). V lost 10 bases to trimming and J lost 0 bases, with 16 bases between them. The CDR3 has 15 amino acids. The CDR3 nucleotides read TGTGCCACAAGGGGAACAATCCTAGCCAAAAACATTCAGTACTTC. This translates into CATRGTILAKNIQYF.

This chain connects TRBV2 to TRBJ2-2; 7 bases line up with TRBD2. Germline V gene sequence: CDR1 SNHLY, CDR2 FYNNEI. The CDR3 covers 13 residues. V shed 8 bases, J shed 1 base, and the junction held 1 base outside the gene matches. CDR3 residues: CASQRENTGELFF. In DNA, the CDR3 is TGTGCCAGCCAGCGGGAGAACACCGGGGAGCTGTTTTTT.

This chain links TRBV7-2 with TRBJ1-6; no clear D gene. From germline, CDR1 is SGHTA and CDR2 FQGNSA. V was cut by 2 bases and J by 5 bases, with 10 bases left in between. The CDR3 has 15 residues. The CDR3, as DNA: TGTGCCAGCAGCTTAAGGGTAGGGAATAATTCACCCCTCCACTTT. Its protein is CASSLRVGNNSPLHF.

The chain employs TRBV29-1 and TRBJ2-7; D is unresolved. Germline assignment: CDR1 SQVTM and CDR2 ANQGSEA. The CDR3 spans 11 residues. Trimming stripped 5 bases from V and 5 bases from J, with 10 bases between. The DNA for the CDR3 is TGCAGCGTTACAGTGTCCCACGAGCAGTACTTC. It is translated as CSVTVSHEQYF.

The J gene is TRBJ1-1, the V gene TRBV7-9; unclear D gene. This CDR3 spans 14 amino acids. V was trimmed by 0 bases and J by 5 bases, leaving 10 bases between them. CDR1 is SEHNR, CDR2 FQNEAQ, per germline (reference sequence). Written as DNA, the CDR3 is TGTGCCAGCAGCTTAGCAGACCGGTGGACTGAAGCTTTCTTT. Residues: CASSLADRWTEAFF.

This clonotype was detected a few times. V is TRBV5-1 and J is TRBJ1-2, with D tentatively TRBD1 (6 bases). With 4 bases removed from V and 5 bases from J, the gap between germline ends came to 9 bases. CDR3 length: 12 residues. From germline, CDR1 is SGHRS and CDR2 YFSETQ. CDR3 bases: TGCGCCAGCAGCCACGGACAGTATGGCTACACCTTC. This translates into CASSHGQYGYTF.

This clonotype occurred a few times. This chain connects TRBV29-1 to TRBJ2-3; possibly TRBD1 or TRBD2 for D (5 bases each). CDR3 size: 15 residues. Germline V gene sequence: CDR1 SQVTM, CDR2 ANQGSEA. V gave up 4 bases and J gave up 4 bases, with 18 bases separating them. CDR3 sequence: CSVVYQSGTADTQYF. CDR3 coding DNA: TGCAGCGTTGTTTACCAGTCCGGGACGGCAGATACGCAGTATTTT.

The CDR3, as DNA: TGCGCCAGCAGCTTGGTCGTGGCTAGCGGGGCCCAAGGAGGCGGGGAGCTGTTTTTT. It specifies CASSLVVASGAQGGGELFF. V is TRBV5-1 and J is TRBJ2-2; TRBD2 matches at 9 bases. Germline CDR1 SGHRS, CDR2 YFSETQ. This CDR3 comprises 19 residues. V was pared by 0 bases and J by 7 bases, with 16 bases of the junction left unmatched.

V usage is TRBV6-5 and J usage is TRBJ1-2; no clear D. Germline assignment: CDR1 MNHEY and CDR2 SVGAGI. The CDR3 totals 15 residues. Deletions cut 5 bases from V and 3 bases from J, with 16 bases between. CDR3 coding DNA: TGTGCCAGCAGTCCCCAAGGCCTTATGGACTATGGCTACACCTTC. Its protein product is CASSPQGLMDYGYTF.

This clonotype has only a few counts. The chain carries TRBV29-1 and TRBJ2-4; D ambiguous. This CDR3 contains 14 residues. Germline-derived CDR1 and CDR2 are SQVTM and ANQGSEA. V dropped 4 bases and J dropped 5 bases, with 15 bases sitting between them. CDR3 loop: CSVAGRVDQNIQYF. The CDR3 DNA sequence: TGCAGCGTTGCTGGTCGTGTGGACCAAAACATTCAGTACTTC.

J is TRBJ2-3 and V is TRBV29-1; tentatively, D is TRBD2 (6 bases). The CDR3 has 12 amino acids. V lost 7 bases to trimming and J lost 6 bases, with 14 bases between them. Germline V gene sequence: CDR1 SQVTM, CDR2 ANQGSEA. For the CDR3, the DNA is TGCAGCGGATCGGAGGGGACGGATACGCAGTATTTT. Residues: CSGSEGTDTQYF.

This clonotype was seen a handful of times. The DNA for the CDR3 is TGTGCCAGCAGCCCGGGACACGCGGCCTATGGCTACACCTTC. Translated, it gives CASSPGHAAYGYTF. The chain couples TRBV3-1 to TRBJ1-2; maybe TRBD1 (6 bases). The CDR3 totals 14 residues. Trimming shortened V by 4 bases and J by 4 bases, and 13 bases separated the two germline ends. The germline gives CDR1 LGHDT, CDR2 YNNKEL (reference sequence).

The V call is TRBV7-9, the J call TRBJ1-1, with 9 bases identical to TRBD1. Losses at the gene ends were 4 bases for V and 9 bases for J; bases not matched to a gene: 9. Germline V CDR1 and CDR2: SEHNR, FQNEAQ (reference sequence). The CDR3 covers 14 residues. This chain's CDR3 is CASSSLQGAGKAFF. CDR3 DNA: TGTGCCAGCAGCTCACTACAGGGGGCTGGTAAAGCTTTCTTT. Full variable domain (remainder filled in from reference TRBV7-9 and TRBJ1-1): DTGVSQNPRHKITKRGQNVTFRCDPISEHNRLYWYRQTLGQGPEFLTYFQNEAQLEKSRLLSDRFSAERPKGSFSTLEIQRTEQGDSAMYLCASSSLQGAGKAFFGQGTRLTVV.

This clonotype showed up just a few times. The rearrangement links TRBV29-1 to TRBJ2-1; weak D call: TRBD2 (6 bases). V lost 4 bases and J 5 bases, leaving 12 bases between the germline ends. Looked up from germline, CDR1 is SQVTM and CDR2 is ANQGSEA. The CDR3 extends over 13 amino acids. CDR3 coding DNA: TGCAGCGTTGGACGGGACTGGGACAATGAGCAGTTCTTC. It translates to CSVGRDWDNEQFF.

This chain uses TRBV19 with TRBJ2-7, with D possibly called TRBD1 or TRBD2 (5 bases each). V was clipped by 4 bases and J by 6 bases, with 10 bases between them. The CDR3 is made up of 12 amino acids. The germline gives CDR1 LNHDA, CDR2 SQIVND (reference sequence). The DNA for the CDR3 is TGTGCCAGTAGTACCGGGGCTCTCGAGCAGTACTTC. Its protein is CASSTGALEQYF. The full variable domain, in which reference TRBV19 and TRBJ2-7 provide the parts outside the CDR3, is DGGITQSPKYLFRKEGQNVTLSCEQNLNHDAMYWYRQDPGQGLRLIYYSQIVNDFQKGDIAEGYSVSREKKESFPLTVTSAQKNPTAFYLCASSTGALEQYFGPGTRLTVT.

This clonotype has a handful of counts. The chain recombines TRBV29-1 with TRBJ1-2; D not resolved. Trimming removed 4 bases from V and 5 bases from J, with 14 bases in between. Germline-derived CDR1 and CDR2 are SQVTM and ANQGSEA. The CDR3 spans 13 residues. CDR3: CSVGSARMYGYTF. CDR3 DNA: TGCAGCGTTGGGTCAGCCCGAATGTATGGCTACACCTTC.

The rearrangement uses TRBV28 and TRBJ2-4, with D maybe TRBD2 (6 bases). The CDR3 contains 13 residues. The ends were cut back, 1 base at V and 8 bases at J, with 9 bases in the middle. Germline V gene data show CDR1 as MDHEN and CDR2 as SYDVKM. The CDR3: CASSLLRRDIQYF. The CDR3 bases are TGTGCCAGCAGTTTATTGAGGAGGGACATTCAGTACTTC.

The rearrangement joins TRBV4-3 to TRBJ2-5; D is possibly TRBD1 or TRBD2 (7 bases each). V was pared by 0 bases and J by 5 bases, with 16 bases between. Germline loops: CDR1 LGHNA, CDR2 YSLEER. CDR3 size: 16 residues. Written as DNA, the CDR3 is TGCGCCAGCAGCCAAGAAGCGGGGACAGTAATTGAGACCCAGTACTTC. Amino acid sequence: CASSQEAGTVIETQYF.

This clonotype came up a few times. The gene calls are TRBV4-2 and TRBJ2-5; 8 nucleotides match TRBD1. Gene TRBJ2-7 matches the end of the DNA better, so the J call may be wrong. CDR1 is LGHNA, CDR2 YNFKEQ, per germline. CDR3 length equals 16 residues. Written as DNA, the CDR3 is TGTGCCAGCAGCCGTCCGGGACAGGAATTTCTCCACGAGCAGTACTTC. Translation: CASSRPGQEFLHEQYF.

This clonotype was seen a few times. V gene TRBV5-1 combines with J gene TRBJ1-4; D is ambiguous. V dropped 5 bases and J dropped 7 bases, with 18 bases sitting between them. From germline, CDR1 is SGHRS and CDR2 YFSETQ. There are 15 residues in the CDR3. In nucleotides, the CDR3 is TGCGCCAGCAGTCCGGACCTACCTGCTACTGAAAAACTGTTTTTT. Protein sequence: CASSPDLPATEKLFF.

The CDR3 region is CASSQETGFTDTQYF. The CDR3 DNA is TGTGCCAGCAGCCAAGAGACAGGGTTCACAGATACGCAGTATTTT. The rearrangement joins TRBV3-1 to TRBJ2-3; 7 bases are a match to TRBD1. CDR1 and CDR2 from the germline V gene are LGHDT and YNNKEL (reference sequence). This CDR3 comprises 15 residues. V dropped 0 bases and J dropped 2; count of bases not matched to a gene: 2.

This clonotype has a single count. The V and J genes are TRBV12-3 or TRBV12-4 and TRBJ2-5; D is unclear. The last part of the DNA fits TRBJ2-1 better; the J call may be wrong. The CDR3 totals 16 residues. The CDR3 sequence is CASSFPRRAPSRKQFF. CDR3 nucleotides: TGTGCCAGCAGTTTCCCGCGACGCGCCCCGTCTAGGAAGCAGTTCTTC.

CDR3 loop: CASRGYRDRDYGYTF. CDR3 DNA: TGTGCCAGCAGAGGGTATAGGGACAGGGACTATGGCTACACCTTC. The J gene is TRBJ1-2, the V gene TRBV25-1, with 9 bases identical to TRBD1. V was clipped by 6 bases and J by 3 bases; unmatched bases: 8. Germline values: CDR1 MGHDK, CDR2 SYGVNS. The CDR3 length is 15 residues.

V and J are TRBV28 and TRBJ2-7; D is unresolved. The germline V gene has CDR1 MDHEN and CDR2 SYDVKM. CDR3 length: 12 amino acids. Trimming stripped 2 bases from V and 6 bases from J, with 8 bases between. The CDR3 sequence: CASSLNLREQYF. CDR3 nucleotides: TGTGCCAGCAGTTTAAATCTCCGCGAGCAGTACTTC.